The present entry profiles one TCR beta chain with its context. Extracted RNA was reverse transcribed, and the resulting cDNA served as sequencing template. Only in-frame clones appear in the TCRdb table, and some are missing; sequencing was by immunoSEQ multiplex PCR. In the table there are around 140,000 clones, 40% to 50% of which are singletons. The data originate from a study of CD8+ T cells in alopecia areata. The V gene lost 1 base and the J gene lost 5 bases, with 12 bases spanning the gap. CDR1 is SGHNT and CDR2 is YYREEE in the germline V gene (reference sequence). The CDR3 has 14 amino acids.

This clonotype was sampled from a human donor with alopecia areata. The rearrangement links TRBV5-4 to TRBJ2-5; the D gene is possibly TRBD2 (7 bases). Sequencing input: CD4+ T cells sorted from blood. The CDR3 is CASSLRGADETQYF. CDR3 DNA sequence: TGTGCCAGCAGCTTGCGGGGGGCGGATGAGACCCAGTACTTC.